The rows below give T cell receptor beta chains drawn from one sample of a study of cytomegalovirus exposure and HLA in healthy donors. Some clones are missing from TCRdb's copy, which holds only in-frame ones; the method was immunoSEQ multiplex PCR. The repertoire consists of 84,000 or so clones, with around 77% occurring once and the leading ten covering around 3.4%. The sequencing sample was made of PBMCs. All receptors derive from a man aged 50 or older in good health and CMV-seronegative. Both conserved end residues are part of each CDR3. A D gene is named only where the DNA matches it firmly. A clone size is listed for some rows: how often the clone was seen (once, few, many), or a class if it is expanded.

abundance | d_gene | j_gene | v_gene | CDR3aa | CDR3nt
- | TRBD1 | TRBJ2-1 | TRBV6-4 | CASSGTGGRNEQFF | TGTGCCAGCAGTGGAACAGGGGGACGGAATGAGCAGTTCTTC
- | TRBD2 | TRBJ2-1 | TRBV6-5 | CASRRGGVNEQFF | TGTGCCAGCCGGCGGGGGGGAGTCAATGAGCAGTTCTTC
- | TRBD1 | TRBJ2-3 | TRBV28 | CASSFSGTGFTDTQYF | TGTGCCAGCAGTTTCTCGGGGACAGGGTTTACAGATACGCAGTATTTT
- | TRBD2 | TRBJ2-3 | TRBV27 | CASKHLSGGRGTDTQYF | TGTGCCAGCAAACACCTTAGCGGGGGGCGGGGCACAGATACGCAGTATTTT
few | TRBD2 | TRBJ2-1 | TRBV11-2 | CASSLTKRGVEQFF | TGTGCCAGCAGCCTAACTAAGCGGGGGGTCGAGCAGTTCTTC
few | TRBD1 | TRBJ2-5 | TRBV7-2 | CASSLYSGQGKTQYF | TGTGCCAGCAGCTTGTACTCGGGACAGGGGAAGACCCAGTACTTC
once | TRBD2 | TRBJ2-3 | TRBV29-1 | CSGRGGTDTQYF | TGCAGTGGACGGGGGGGGACAGATACGCAGTATTTT
- | TRBD1 | TRBJ1-2 | TRBV6-5 | CASSPGQLYNYGYTF | TGTGCCAGCAGCCCGGGACAGCTGTATAACTATGGCTACACCTTC
- | - | TRBJ1-1 | TRBV6-4 | CASSPRISRGEASF | TGTGCCAGCAGCCCAAGGATCTCCCGGGGTGAAGCTTCCTTT
- | TRBD1 | TRBJ1-1 | TRBV7-2 | CASSLTGGNTEAFF | TGTGCCAGCAGCTTAACAGGGGGTAACACTGAAGCTTTCTTT
- | - | TRBJ2-3 | TRBV5-1 | CASSLGVGGATSASDTQYF | TGCGCCAGCAGCTTGGGAGTGGGGGGGGCCACCTCCGCGTCAGATACGCAGTATTTT
- | - | TRBJ1-1 | TRBV6-1 | CAGLSRGNTEAFF | TGTGCCGGTTTGTCCCGGGGGAACACTGAAGCTTTCTTT
- | - | TRBJ2-3 | TRBV7-9 | CASSATSAGDTQYF | TGTGCCAGCAGCGCTACCTCCGCCGGGGATACGCAGTATTTT
- | TRBD1 | TRBJ1-2 | TRBV7-3 | CASSRDPGQGGYGYTF | TGTGCCAGCAGCCGGGACCCGGGACAGGGTGGCTATGGCTACACCTTC
- | TRBD2 | TRBJ2-1 | TRBV28 | CASTPSGAGGYNEQFF | TGTGCCAGCACCCCATCGGGGGCGGGGGGGTACAATGAGCAGTTCTTC
few | - | TRBJ2-6 | TRBV4-2 | CASSQDLVYSGANVLTF | TGTGCCAGCAGCCAAGATCTTGTTTACTCTGGGGCCAACGTCCTGACTTTC
- | - | TRBJ2-7 | TRBV2 | CASSEAGAGSKQYF | TGTGCCAGCAGTGAAGCGGGGGCAGGGAGTAAGCAGTACTTC
- | TRBD1 | TRBJ2-7 | TRBV10-3 | CAGGPRDSQYF | TGTGCCGGGGGACCTCGGGACAGTCAGTACTTC
- | TRBD2 | TRBJ2-7 | TRBV7-2 | CASSLTGLAGGEQYF | TGTGCCAGCAGCCTAACGGGACTAGCGGGGGGAGAGCAGTACTTC
once | - | TRBJ1-1 | TRBV18 | CASYAGENTEAFF | TGTGCCAGCTACGCCGGTGAGAACACTGAAGCTTTCTTT
- | - | TRBJ1-1 | TRBV5-5 | CASSLVTVNTEAFF | TGTGCCAGCAGCTTGGTAACAGTGAACACTGAAGCTTTCTTT
- | - | TRBJ2-5 | TRBV2 | CASSPRPRETQYF | TGTGCCAGCAGCCCGAGGCCACGGGAGACCCAGTACTTC
- | - | TRBJ2-7 | TRBV4-1 | CASSQVAAGEQYF | TGCGCCAGCAGCCAAGTGGCAGCGGGCGAGCAGTACTTC
- | TRBD2 | TRBJ2-1 | TRBV5-4 | CASSQSSGGAVFGEQFF | TGTGCCAGCAGCCAGTCTAGCGGGGGCGCAGTCTTCGGTGAGCAGTTCTTC
- | TRBD1 | TRBJ1-1 | TRBV27 | CASRPDRITQNTEAFF | TGTGCCAGCAGGCCGGACAGGATCACGCAGAACACTGAAGCTTTCTTT
- | - | TRBJ1-5 | TRBV6-1 | CASSSDRRQPQHF | TGTGCCAGCAGTTCCGACAGGAGACAGCCCCAGCATTTT
- | TRBD1 | TRBJ1-2 | TRBV25-1 | CASSDSGGNYGYTF | TGTGCCAGCAGTGACTCAGGGGGCAACTATGGCTACACCTTC
- | TRBD2 | TRBJ2-2 | TRBV9 | CASSGPAGTANTGELFF | TGTGCCAGCAGCGGGCCAGCGGGGACCGCGAACACCGGGGAGCTGTTTTTT
- | TRBD1 | TRBJ1-2 | TRBV6-1 | CASSERHGQARSYTF | TGTGCCAGCAGTGAAAGGCATGGACAGGCCAGGAGCTACACCTTC
- | - | TRBJ2-6 | TRBV5-5 | CASSFGQGFSGANVLTF | TGTGCCAGCAGCTTCGGTCAGGGGTTCTCTGGGGCCAACGTCCTGACTTTC
- | - | TRBJ1-2 | TRBV9 | CASSVDPGQNNYGYTF | TGTGCCAGCAGCGTAGACCCGGGACAAAATAACTATGGCTACACCTTC
- | TRBD1 | TRBJ1-1 | TRBV7-3 | CASSRQGNTEAFF | TGTGCCAGCAGCAGACAGGGAAACACTGAAGCTTTCTTT
- | - | TRBJ1-6 | TRBV11-2 | CASSLDLARYSPLHF | TGTGCCAGCAGCTTAGATCTCGCCAGATATTCACCCCTCCACTTT
- | TRBD2 | TRBJ2-7 | TRBV13 | CASSSGGDLYEQYF | TGTGCCAGCAGCTCCGGGGGGGACTTATACGAGCAGTACTTC
once | - | TRBJ1-6 | TRBV9 | CASSVSGSSYNSPLHF | TGTGCCAGCAGTGTAAGCGGGAGCTCCTATAATTCACCCCTCCACTTT
- | TRBD2 | TRBJ2-2 | TRBV7-9 | CASSSPGGGFTGELFF | TGTGCCAGCAGCTCCCCCGGGGGGGGGTTCACCGGGGAGCTGTTTTTT
- | - | TRBJ1-1 | TRBV10-3 | CALSSGSAVNTEAFF | TGTGCCCTCAGTTCAGGGTCAGCCGTGAACACTGAAGCTTTCTTT
- | TRBD2 | TRBJ2-7 | TRBV10-3 | CATGGAVGSYEQYF | TGTGCCACGGGGGGTGCCGTTGGCTCCTACGAGCAGTACTTC
few | TRBD1 | TRBJ1-5 | TRBV6-6 | CASRGTGNQPQHF | TGTGCCAGCAGGGGGACAGGGAATCAGCCCCAGCATTTT
- | TRBD1 | TRBJ1-1 | TRBV6-5 | CASRRGLDTEAFF | TGTGCCAGCAGGAGGGGGCTCGACACTGAAGCTTTCTTT
- | TRBD2 | TRBJ2-7 | TRBV5-1 | CASSQLAGGPHEQYF | TGCGCCAGCAGCCAACTAGCGGGGGGGCCCCACGAGCAGTACTTC
- | - | TRBJ2-5 | TRBV13 | CASSYREGIQETQYF | TGTGCCAGCAGCTACCGGGAAGGGATCCAAGAGACCCAGTACTTC
- | TRBD2 | TRBJ2-1 | TRBV30 | CAFERGGRNEQFF | TGTGCCTTCGAGCGGGGGGGCCGAAATGAGCAGTTCTTC
- | - | TRBJ2-4 | TRBV9 | CASNRGADGIQYF | TGTGCCAGCAATCGGGGGGCGGACGGCATTCAGTACTTC
- | - | TRBJ2-5 | TRBV5-1 | CASSLAGTEQETQYF | TGCGCCAGCAGCTTGGCCGGGACTGAACAAGAGACCCAGTACTTC